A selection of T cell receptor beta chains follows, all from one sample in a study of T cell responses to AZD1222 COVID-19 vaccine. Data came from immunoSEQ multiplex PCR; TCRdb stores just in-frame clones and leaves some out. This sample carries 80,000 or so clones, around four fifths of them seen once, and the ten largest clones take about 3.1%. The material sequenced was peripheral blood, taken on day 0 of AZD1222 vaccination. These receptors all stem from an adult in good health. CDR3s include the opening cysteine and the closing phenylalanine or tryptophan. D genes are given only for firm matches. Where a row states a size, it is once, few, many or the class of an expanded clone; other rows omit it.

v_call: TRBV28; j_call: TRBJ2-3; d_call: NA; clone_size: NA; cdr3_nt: TGTGCCAGCAGCGCCCCTAGCGGCACAGATACGCAGTATTTT; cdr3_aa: CASSAPSGTDTQYF
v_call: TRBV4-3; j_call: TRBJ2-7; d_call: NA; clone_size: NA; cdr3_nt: TGCGCCAGCAGCCAAGATCTAAACAGGGGGAGGGACGAGCAGTACTTC; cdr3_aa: CASSQDLNRGRDEQYF
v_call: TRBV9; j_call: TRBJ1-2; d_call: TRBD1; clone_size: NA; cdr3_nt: TGTGCCAGCAGCGGGACAGGGGGAGACTATGGCTACACCTTC; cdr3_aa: CASSGTGGDYGYTF
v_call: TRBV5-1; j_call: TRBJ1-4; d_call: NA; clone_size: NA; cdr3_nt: TGCGCCAGCAGCCCCGGGATTAAGTCTGAGACGGAAAAACTGTTTTTT; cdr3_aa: CASSPGIKSETEKLFF
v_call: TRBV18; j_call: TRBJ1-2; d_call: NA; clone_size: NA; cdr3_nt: TGTGCCAGCTCACCAGATGGTGACTATGGCTACACCTTC; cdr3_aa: CASSPDGDYGYTF
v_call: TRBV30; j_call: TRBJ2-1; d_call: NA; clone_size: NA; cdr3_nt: TGTGCCTGGAGTGACTTTAGCGAGCAGTTCTTC; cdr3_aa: CAWSDFSEQFF
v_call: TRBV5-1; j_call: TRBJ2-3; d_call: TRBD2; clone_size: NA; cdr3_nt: TGCGCCAGCAGCTTGGTTGGGACTAGCGGGGGGCATTTT; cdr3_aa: CASSLVGTSGGHF
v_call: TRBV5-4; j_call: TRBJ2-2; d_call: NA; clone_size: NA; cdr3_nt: TGTGCCAGCAGCTTAAGGGGCCACTCTACCGGGGAGCTGTTTTTT; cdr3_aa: CASSLRGHSTGELFF
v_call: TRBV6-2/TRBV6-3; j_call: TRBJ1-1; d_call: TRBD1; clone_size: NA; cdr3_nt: TGTGCCAGCAGTGGGACAGGGCTGAACACTGAAGCTTTCTTT; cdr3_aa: CASSGTGLNTEAFF
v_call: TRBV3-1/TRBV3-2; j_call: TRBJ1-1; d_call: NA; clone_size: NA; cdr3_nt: TGTGCCAGCAGCCAGGGGCCCACTGAAGCTTTCTTT; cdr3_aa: CASSQGPTEAFF
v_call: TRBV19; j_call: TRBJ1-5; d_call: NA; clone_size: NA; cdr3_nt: TGTGCCAGTAGTCCGCGCCGATGGGGAATCAATCAGCCCCAGCATTTT; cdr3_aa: CASSPRRWGINQPQHF
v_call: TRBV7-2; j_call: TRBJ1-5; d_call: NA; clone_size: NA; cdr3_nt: TGTGCCAGCAGCTTATCAGGGCATCAGCCCCAGCATTTT; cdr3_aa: CASSLSGHQPQHF
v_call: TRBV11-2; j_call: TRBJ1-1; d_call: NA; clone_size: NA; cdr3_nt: TGTGCCAGCAGCTTCTCTCAGGGAGGTGAAGCTTTCTTT; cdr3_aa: CASSFSQGGEAFF
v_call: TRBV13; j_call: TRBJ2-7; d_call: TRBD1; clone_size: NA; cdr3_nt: TGTGCCAGCACCCTTAGAGGTTGGCCGGGACAGGGCTACGAGCAGTACTTC; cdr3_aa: CASTLRGWPGQGYEQYF
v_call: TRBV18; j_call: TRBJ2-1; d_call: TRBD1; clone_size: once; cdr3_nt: TGTGCCAGCTCACCCCTAGGGACAGGGATGGACAATGAGCAGTTCTTC; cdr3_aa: CASSPLGTGMDNEQFF
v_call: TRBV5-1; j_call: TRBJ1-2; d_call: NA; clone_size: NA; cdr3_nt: TGCGCCAGCAGCCCCAATACCCAGGGTGGTGGCTACACCTTC; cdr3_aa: CASSPNTQGGGYTF
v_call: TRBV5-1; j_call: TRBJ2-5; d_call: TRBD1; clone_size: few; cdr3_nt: TGCGCCAGCAGCGCCGGACAGGGTGGTACAGAGACCCAGTACTTC; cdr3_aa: CASSAGQGGTETQYF
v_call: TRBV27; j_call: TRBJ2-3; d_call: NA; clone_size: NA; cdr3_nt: TGTGCCAGCAGAACAGATACGCAGTATTTT; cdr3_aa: CASRTDTQYF
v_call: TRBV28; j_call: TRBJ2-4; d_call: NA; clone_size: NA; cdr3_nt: TGTGCCAGCTGCCTAGCCCCAAGAGCCAAAAACATTCAGTACTTC; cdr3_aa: CASCLAPRAKNIQYF
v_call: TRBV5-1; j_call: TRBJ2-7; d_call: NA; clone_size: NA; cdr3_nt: TGCGCCAGCAGCTTGCCGGCACAGGGTGTGGACGAGCAGTACTTC; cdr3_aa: CASSLPAQGVDEQYF
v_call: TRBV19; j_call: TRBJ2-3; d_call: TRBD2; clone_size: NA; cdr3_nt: TGTGCCAGTAGTAAACGGGAGGGCCAGTCAGATACGCAGTATTTT; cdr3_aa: CASSKREGQSDTQYF
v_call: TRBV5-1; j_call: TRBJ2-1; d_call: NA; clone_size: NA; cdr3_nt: TGCGCCAGCAGCTTGGAAGTCGGCAGGACCACGTACAATGAGCAGTTCTTC; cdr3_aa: CASSLEVGRTTYNEQFF
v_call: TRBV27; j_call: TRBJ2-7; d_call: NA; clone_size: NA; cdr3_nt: TGTGCCAGCAGTTTGAAATGGGCCTACGAGCAGTACTTC; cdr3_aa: CASSLKWAYEQYF
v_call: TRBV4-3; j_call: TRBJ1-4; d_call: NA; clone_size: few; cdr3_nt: TGCGCCAGCAGCCTAGGACGGAAAACAACTAATGAAAAACTGTTTTTT; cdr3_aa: CASSLGRKTTNEKLFF
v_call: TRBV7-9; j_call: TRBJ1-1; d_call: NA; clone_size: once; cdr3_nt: TGTGCCAGCGGCCCCACGCCGGGCACTGAAGCTTTCTTT; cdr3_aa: CASGPTPGTEAFF
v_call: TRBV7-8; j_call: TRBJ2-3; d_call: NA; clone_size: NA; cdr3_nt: TGTGCCAGCAGCCCAATCACAGATACGCAGTATTTT; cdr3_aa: CASSPITDTQYF
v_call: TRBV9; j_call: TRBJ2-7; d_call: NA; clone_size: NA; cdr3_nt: TGTGCCAGCAGCGCCCCTGACCTAACAGGGCCCCCGGCCGAGCAGTACTTC; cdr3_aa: CASSAPDLTGPPAEQYF